This T cell receptor (beta chain) comes out of a study of early T cells in non-severe SARS-CoV-2 infection. Overall study context: It was bulk RNA from unsorted whole blood that was sequenced, and the chains were unpaired. Findings and caveats of the study: A preference for anti-spike CD8 responses marked VDJdb matching, which missed private and CD4 specificities.

Turning to this clonotype: Its specificity is not known.

TCRdb re-called the 5' RACE reads with MiXCR, one entry per CDR3 protein. The sample records 70,000 to 95,000 distinct CDR3 sequences, approximately 15% being singletons. The CDR3 sequence is 14 residues long. The ends were cut back, 1 base at V and 0 bases at J, with 6 bases in the middle. The origin of this receptor is an adult who was a healthcare worker with PCR-confirmed SARS-CoV-2 infection or an uninfected control (not recorded which). This chain joins TRBV12-3 or TRBV12-4 and TRBJ2-5; no clear D. Sample: whole blood. CDR3 bases: TGTGCCAGCAGTTTAGATTATAACCAAGAGACCCAGTACTTC. It codes for CASSLDYNQETQYF.